The clone carrying this T cell receptor beta chain has at least ten counts. No antigen is known for it. This record belongs to a study of T cells in Graves' hyperthyroidism and ophthalmopathy. Study-wide results and limits: A median around 6.4 months before onset, the model predicted ophthalmopathy. Within blood appeared most thyroid clonotypes that had expanded above 0.001.

The V gene's germline CDR1 is SNHLY and CDR2 FYNNEI. The CDR3 sequence is 15 residues long. Between the trimmed V and J ends, which lost 7 bases and 1 base, there was a span of 16 bases. Researchers took RNA transcripts and amplified the TCR beta CDR3 regions from them. The HTBI primer set drove a first-round RT-PCR of the TCR CDR3. TCRdb ran MiXCR on the multiplex PCR reads and lists one entry per CDR3 protein. This sample carries 700,000 to 850,000 distinct CDR3 sequences, approximately 36% of them seen once, and the ten largest clones take around 30%. The diagnostic basis comprised clinical symptoms, serum thyroxine and TRAb, thyroid ultrasound and orbital computed tomography. From 8.5 to 10 ml of fresh peripheral blood, PBMCs were isolated.

The J gene is TRBJ1-2, the V gene TRBV2, with D hard to call. This TCR was sampled from a woman between 40 and 50 years old with Graves' hyperthyroidism. Sequencing was carried out using blood. CDR3 DNA: TGTGCCAGCAACCCCCACGGCAGCCTTAACTATGGCTACACCTTC. Its translation: CASNPHGSLNYGYTF.